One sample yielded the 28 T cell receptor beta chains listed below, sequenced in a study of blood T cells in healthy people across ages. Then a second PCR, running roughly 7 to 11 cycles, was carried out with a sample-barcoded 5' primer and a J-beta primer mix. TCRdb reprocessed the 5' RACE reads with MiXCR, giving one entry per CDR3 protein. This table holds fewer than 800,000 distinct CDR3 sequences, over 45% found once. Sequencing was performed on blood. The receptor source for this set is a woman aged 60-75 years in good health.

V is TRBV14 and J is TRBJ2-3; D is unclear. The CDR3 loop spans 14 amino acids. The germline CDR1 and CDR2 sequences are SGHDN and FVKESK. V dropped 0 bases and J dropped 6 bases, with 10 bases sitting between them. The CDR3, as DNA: TGTGCCAGCAGCCAAGAGTTTTTAGGGGATACGCAGTATTTT. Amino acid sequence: CASSQEFLGDTQYF.

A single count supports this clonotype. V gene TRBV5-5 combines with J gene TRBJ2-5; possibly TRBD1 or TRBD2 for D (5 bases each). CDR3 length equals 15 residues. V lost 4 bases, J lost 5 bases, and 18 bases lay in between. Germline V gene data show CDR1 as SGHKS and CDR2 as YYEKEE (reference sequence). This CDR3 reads CASSRERGERETQYF. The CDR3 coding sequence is TGTGCCAGCAGCAGGGAGAGGGGAGAGCGGGAGACCCAGTACTTC.

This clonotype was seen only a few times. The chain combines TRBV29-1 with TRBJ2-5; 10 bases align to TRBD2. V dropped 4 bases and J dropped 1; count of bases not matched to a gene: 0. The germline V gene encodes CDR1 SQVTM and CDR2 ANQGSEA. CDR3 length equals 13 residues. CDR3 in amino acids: CSVVAGGQETQYF. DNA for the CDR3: TGCAGCGTTGTAGCGGGAGGCCAAGAGACCCAGTACTTC. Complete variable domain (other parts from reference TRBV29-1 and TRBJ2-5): SAVISQKPSRDICQRGTSLTIQCQVDSQVTMMFWYRQQPGQSLTLIATANQGSEATYESGFVIDKFPISRPNLTFSTLTVSNMSPEDSSIYLCSVVAGGQETQYFGPGTRLLVL.

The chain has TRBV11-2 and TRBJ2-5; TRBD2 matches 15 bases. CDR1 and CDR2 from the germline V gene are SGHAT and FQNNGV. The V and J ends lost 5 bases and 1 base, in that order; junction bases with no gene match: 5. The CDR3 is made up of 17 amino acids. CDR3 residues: CASSPRGLAGGQETQYF. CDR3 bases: TGTGCCAGCAGCCCTAGGGGACTAGCGGGAGGCCAAGAGACCCAGTACTTC.

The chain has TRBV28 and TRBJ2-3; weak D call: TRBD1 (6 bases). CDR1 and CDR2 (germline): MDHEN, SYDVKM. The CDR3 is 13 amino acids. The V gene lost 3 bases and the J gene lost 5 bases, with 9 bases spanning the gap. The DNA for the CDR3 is TGTGCCAGCAGTTTGGACAGATTAGATACGCAGTATTTT. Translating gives CASSLDRLDTQYF.

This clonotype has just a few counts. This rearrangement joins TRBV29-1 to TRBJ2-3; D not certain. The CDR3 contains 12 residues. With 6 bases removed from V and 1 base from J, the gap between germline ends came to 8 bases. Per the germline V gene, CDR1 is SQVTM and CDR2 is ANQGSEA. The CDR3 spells CSVRSGTDTQYF. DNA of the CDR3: TGCAGCGTCCGCTCAGGCACAGATACGCAGTATTTT.

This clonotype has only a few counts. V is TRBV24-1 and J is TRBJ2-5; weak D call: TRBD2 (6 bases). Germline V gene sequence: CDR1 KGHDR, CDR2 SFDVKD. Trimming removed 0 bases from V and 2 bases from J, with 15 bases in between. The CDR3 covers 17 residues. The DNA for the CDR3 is TGTGCCACCAGTGATTTGCTTAGCGGCTGCTTACAAGAGACCCAGTACTTC. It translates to CATSDLLSGCLQETQYF.

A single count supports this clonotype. This CDR3 is CSARVTLAGTTGELFF. The CDR3 DNA reads TGCAGTGCTAGAGTGACTCTAGCGGGAACCACCGGGGAGCTGTTTTTT. This sequence joins TRBV20-1 and TRBJ2-2, with 9 bases lining up with TRBD2. CDR3 length: 16 residues. V gave up 1 base and J gave up 4 bases; unmatched junction bases: 7. CDR1 is DFQATT and CDR2 is SNEGSKA in the germline V gene (reference sequence).

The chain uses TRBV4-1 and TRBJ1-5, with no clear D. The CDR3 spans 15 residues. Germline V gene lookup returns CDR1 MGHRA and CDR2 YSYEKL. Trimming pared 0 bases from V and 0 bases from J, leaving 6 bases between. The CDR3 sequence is CASSQDLRSNQPQHF. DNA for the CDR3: TGCGCCAGCAGCCAAGATTTGCGTAGCAATCAGCCCCAGCATTTT.

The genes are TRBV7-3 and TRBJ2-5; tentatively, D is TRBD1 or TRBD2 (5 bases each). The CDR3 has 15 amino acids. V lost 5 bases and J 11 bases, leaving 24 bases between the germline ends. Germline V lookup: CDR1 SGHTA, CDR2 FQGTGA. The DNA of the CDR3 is TGTGCCAGCAGCCTTACCGGGGCTAGGTACAATGAGCAGTACTTC. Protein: CASSLTGARYNEQYF.

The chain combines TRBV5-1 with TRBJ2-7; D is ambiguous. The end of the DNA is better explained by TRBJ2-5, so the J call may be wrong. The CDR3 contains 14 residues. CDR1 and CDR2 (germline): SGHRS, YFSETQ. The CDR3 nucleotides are TGCGCCAGCAGCCTGGAATCCCCAAAAGAGACCCAGTACTTC. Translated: CASSLESPKETQYF.

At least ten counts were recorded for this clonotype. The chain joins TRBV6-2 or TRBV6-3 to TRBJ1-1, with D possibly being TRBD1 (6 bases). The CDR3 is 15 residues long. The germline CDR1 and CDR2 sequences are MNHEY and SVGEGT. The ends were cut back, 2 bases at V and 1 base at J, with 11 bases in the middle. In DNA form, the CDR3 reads TGTGCCAGCAGTTACGGGGGACACTCGAACACTGAAGCTTTCTTT. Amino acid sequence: CASSYGGHSNTEAFF.

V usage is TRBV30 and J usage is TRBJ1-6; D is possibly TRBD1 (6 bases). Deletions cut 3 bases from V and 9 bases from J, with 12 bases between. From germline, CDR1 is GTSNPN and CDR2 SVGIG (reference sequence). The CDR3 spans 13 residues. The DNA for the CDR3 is TGTGCCTGGAGCATAGTAGGGGGTTCACCCCTCCACTTT. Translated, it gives CAWSIVGGSPLHF.

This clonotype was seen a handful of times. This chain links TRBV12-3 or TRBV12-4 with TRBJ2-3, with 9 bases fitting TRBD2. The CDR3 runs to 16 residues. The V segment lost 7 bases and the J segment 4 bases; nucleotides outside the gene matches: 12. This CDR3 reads CASNSRLAGLADTQYF. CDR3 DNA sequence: TGTGCCAGCAATTCCCGCCTAGCGGGACTGGCAGATACGCAGTATTTT.

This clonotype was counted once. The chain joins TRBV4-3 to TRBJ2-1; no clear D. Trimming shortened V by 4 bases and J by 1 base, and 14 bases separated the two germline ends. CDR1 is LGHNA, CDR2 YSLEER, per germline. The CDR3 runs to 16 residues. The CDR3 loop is CASSRVPVGSYNEQFF. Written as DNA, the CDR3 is TGCGCCAGCAGCCGGGTACCGGTAGGGTCCTACAATGAGCAGTTCTTC.

As DNA, the CDR3 is TGCGCCAGCAGCCCTTATGGCAGGGGGTCCTACAATGAGCAGTTCTTC. Translating gives CASSPYGRGSYNEQFF. V and J are TRBV5-1 and TRBJ2-1; 7 nucleotides match TRBD1. Germline CDR1 SGHRS, CDR2 YFSETQ. V shed 4 bases, J shed 1 base, and the junction held 8 bases outside the gene matches. CDR3 size: 16 residues.

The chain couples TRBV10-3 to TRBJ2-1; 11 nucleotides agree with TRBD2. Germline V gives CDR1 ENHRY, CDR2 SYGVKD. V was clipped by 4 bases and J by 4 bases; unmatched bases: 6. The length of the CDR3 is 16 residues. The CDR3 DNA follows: TGTGCCATCAGTGGGCCCGGGACTAGCGGATACAATGAGCAGTTCTTC. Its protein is CAISGPGTSGYNEQFF.

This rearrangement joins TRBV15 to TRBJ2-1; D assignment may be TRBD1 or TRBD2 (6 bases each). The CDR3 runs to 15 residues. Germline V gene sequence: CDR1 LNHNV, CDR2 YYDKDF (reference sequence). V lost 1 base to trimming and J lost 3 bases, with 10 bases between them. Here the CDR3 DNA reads TGTGCCACCAGCAGAGGCGGGACAAGCTACAATGAGCAGTTCTTC. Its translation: CATSRGGTSYNEQFF.

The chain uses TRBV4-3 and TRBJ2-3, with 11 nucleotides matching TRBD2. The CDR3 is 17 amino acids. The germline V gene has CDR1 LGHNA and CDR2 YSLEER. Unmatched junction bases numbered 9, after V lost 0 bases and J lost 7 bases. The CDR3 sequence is CASSQDGASGRRNTQYF. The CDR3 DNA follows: TGCGCCAGCAGCCAAGATGGGGCTAGCGGGAGGCGGAATACGCAGTATTTT.

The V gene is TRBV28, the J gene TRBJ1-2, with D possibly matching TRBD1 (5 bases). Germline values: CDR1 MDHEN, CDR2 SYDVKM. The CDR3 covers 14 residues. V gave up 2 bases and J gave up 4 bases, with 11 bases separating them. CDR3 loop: CASSLVSGSYGYTF. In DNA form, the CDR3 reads TGTGCCAGCAGTTTAGTCTCAGGGTCCTATGGCTACACCTTC.

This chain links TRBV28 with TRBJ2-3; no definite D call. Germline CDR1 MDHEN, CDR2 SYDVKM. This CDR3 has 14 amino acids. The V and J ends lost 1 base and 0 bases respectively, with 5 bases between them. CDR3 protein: CASSLFGSTDTQYF. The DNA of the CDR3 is TGTGCCAGCAGTTTATTCGGTAGCACAGATACGCAGTATTTT.

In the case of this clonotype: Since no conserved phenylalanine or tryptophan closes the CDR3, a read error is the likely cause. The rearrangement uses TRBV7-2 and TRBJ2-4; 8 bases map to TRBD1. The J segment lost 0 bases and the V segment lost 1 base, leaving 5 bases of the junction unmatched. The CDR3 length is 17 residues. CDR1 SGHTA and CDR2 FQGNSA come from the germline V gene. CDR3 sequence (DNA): TGTGCCAGCAGCTTAGGAGACAGGGGTTCAGCCAAAAACATTCAGTACCTC. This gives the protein CASSLGDRGSAKNIQYL.

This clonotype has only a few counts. CDR3 DNA sequence: TGCAGTGCTAGAGTCCAGATTTACAATGAGCAGTTCTTC. Its translation is CSARVQIYNEQFF. V gene TRBV20-1 combines with J gene TRBJ2-1, with no clear D. Between the trimmed V and J ends, which lost 1 base and 4 bases, there was a span of 8 bases. This CDR3 is 13 amino acids long. The germline V gene has CDR1 DFQATT and CDR2 SNEGSKA (reference sequence).

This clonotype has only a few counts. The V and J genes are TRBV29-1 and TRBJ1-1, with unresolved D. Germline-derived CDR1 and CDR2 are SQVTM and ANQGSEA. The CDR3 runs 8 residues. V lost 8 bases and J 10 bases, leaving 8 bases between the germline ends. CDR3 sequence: CSPPPAFF. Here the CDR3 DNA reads TGCAGCCCCCCCCCAGCTTTCTTT.

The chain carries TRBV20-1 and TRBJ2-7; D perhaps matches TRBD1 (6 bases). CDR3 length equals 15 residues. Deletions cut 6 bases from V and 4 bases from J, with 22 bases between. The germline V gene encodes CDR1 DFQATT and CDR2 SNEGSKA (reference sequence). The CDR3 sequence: CSATNLRGSSYEQYF. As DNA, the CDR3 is TGCAGTGCCACCAACCTCAGGGGTTCCAGTTACGAGCAGTACTTC.

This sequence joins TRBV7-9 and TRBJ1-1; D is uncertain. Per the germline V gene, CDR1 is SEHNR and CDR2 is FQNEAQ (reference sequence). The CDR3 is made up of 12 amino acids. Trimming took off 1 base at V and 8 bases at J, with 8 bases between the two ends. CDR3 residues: CASSLVWEEAFF. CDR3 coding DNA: TGTGCCAGCAGCTTAGTCTGGGAAGAAGCTTTCTTT.

CDR3 protein: CASSLRTGTTDTQYF. CDR3 bases: TGTGCCAGCAGCTTGAGAACAGGGACCACAGATACGCAGTATTTT. V is TRBV12-3 or TRBV12-4 and J is TRBJ2-3; maybe TRBD1 (6 bases). V was clipped by 6 bases and J by 2 bases, with 15 bases between them. The CDR3 is 15 amino acids.

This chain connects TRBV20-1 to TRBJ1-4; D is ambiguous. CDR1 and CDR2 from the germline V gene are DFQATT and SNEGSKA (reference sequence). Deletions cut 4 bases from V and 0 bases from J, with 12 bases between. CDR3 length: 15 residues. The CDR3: CSATDPRATNEKLFF. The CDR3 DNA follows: TGCAGTGCTACAGATCCTAGAGCAACTAATGAAAAACTGTTTTTT.